The 19 T cell receptor beta chains presented below share a single source sample, sequenced in a study of blood T cell repertoires in COVID-19. The assay was immunoSEQ multiplex PCR, and TCRdb's table has in-frame clones only and misses some. In the table there are 95,000 to 150,000 clones, 75% to 80% of which are singletons. What was sequenced was peripheral blood. The receptors stem from a human donor in a cohort sampled during active COVID-19.

The rearrangement uses TRBV28 and TRBJ1-2, with a weak D call TRBD1 (5 bases). The V end lost 5 bases, the J end lost 4 bases, and 17 bases lay between the germline ends. The CDR3 length is 15 residues. The germline gives CDR1 MDHEN, CDR2 SYDVKM. The CDR3 reads CASSTDTSGGYGYTF. DNA of the CDR3: TGTGCCAGCAGTACCGACACCTCGGGGGGCTATGGCTACACCTTC.

This chain joins TRBV10-2 and TRBJ2-7, with TRBD1 matching 9 bases. CDR1 WSHSY and CDR2 SAAADI come from the germline V gene. This CDR3 has 15 residues. The V gene end was trimmed by 3 bases and the J gene end by 1 base; junction bases not matched to a gene: 4. The CDR3 reads CASSDLGTGSYEQYF. The CDR3 bases are TGCGCCAGCAGTGACCTCGGGACAGGGTCCTACGAGCAGTACTTC.

The rearrangement uses TRBV19 and TRBJ2-7, with a possible D match to TRBD2 (6 bases). The CDR3 runs to 14 residues. The V end lost 1 base, the J end lost 4 bases, and 11 bases lay between the germline ends. Per the germline V gene, CDR1 is LNHDA and CDR2 is SQIVND (reference sequence). In nucleotides, the CDR3 is TGTGCCAGTAGTATAGGAGGAGGAGGGTACGAGCAGTACTTC. This translates into CASSIGGGGYEQYF.

The rearrangement uses TRBV3-1 (or the pseudogene TRBV3-2) and TRBJ1-2; 7 nucleotides agree with TRBD1. The CDR3 loop spans 15 amino acids. Germline V gene sequence: CDR1 LGHDT, CDR2 YNNKEL (reference sequence). After removal of 6 bases from V and 0 bases from J, the junction contained 7 bases not matched to a gene. For the CDR3, the DNA is TGTGCCAGCAGATCCCAAGACAGGGCTAACTATGGCTACACCTTC. This encodes CASRSQDRANYGYTF.

This clone occurred a few times. The CDR3 is CASSQGQGSYEQYF. The CDR3 nucleotides are TGTGCCAGCAGCCAAGGACAGGGGTCCTACGAGCAGTACTTC. The chain combines TRBV4-2 with TRBJ2-7; 8 nucleotides match TRBD1. The CDR3 totals 14 residues. Trimming cost V 1 base and J 1 base; bases outside gene matches: 0. CDR1 is LGHNA and CDR2 is YNFKEQ in the germline V gene.

V gene TRBV5-8 combines with J gene TRBJ1-4; the match to TRBD1 covers 7 bases. The CDR3 is made up of 15 amino acids. V gave up 5 bases and J gave up 5 bases; unmatched junction bases: 9. Germline lookup yields CDR1 SGHTS and CDR2 YDEGEE. For the CDR3, the DNA is TGTGCCAGCAGGCATACGGGGGACAGAAATGAAAAACTGTTTTTT. Translating gives CASRHTGDRNEKLFF.

This clone was observed a few times. This sequence joins TRBV6-5 and TRBJ1-5, with D possibly TRBD1 on 6 matching bases. V lost 7 bases, J lost 2 bases, and 9 bases lay in between. The CDR3 contains 13 residues. Germline CDR1 and CDR2: MNHEY and SVGAGI. The CDR3 reads CASTQGRNQPQHF. CDR3 in DNA: TGTGCCAGCACACAGGGTCGCAATCAGCCCCAGCATTTT.

V is TRBV7-9 and J is TRBJ1-1; 9 bases agree with TRBD1. Germline V CDR1 and CDR2: SEHNR, FQNEAQ (reference sequence). This CDR3 has 14 amino acids. Trimming removed 3 bases from V and 5 bases from J; junction bases left unmatched: 4. CDR3 DNA: TGTGCCAGCAGCTTCGACAGGGGGGATACTGAAGCTTTCTTT. As protein: CASSFDRGDTEAFF.

This chain joins TRBV5-8 and TRBJ2-5; a weak D match, TRBD1 (5 bases). V was trimmed by 0 bases and J by 10 bases, leaving 16 bases between them. CDR1 is SGHTS and CDR2 is YDEGEE in the germline V gene. This CDR3 region has 14 residues. CDR3 bases: TGTGCCAGCAGCTTGGAAGGGGCCAGGGCTGGCCAGTACTTC. The encoded protein is CASSLEGARAGQYF.

The J gene is TRBJ1-1, the V gene TRBV19, with 7 bases that match TRBD1. CDR1 and CDR2 from the germline V gene are LNHDA and SQIVND (reference sequence). The CDR3 spans 12 residues. The V gene end was trimmed by 7 bases and the J gene end by 3 bases; junction bases not matched to a gene: 2. CDR3 region: CASNRGDTEAFF. CDR3 nucleotides: TGTGCCAGTAACAGGGGCGACACTGAAGCTTTCTTT.

The rearrangement joins TRBV15 to TRBJ2-3; D uncertain. Germline CDR1 LNHNV, CDR2 YYDKDF (reference sequence). The length of the CDR3 is 14 residues. V shed 0 bases and J shed 5 bases, with 9 bases lying between them. This CDR3 reads CATSREALVDTQYF. Written as DNA, the CDR3 is TGTGCCACCAGCAGAGAAGCTCTAGTAGATACGCAGTATTTT.

This clone appeared a single time. CDR3 loop: CASSIGLAGTYEQYF. In DNA, the CDR3 is TGTGCCAGTAGTATAGGGCTAGCGGGGACCTACGAGCAGTACTTC. V gene TRBV19 combines with J gene TRBJ2-7; 9 bases are a match to TRBD2. The CDR3 runs 15 residues. Looked up from germline, CDR1 is LNHDA and CDR2 is SQIVND (reference sequence). Trimming cost V 1 base and J 2 bases; bases outside gene matches: 3.

This chain uses TRBV4-1 with TRBJ2-7; the D gene is possibly TRBD2 (7 bases). The CDR3 runs to 13 residues. CDR1 and CDR2 (germline): MGHRA, YSYEKL. Trimming pared 5 bases from V and 3 bases from J, leaving 11 bases between. This CDR3 reads CASSEGGGYEQYF. In nucleotides, the CDR3 is TGCGCCAGCAGCGAGGGGGGGGGCTACGAGCAGTACTTC.

The genes are TRBV5-4 and TRBJ2-7; the match to TRBD1 covers 7 bases. There are 15 residues in the CDR3. The germline V gene encodes CDR1 SGHNT and CDR2 YYREEE (reference sequence). J was trimmed by 5 bases and V by 4 bases; bases with no gene match: 12. The chain's CDR3 is CASSTRQGLSDEQYF. The CDR3 nucleotides read TGTGCCAGCAGCACAAGACAGGGCCTATCAGACGAGCAGTACTTC.

The chain joins TRBV25-1 to TRBJ1-6, with 7 bases that match TRBD1. CDR3 length equals 17 residues. The germline V gene encodes CDR1 MGHDK and CDR2 SYGVNS. The V segment lost 2 bases and the J segment 0 bases; nucleotides outside the gene matches: 4. This CDR3 reads CASSEGQAYSYNSPLHF. In nucleotides, the CDR3 is TGTGCCAGCAGTGAAGGACAGGCTTACTCCTATAATTCACCCCTCCACTTT. The variable domain in full, with the rest retrieved from reference TRBV25-1 and TRBJ1-6, is EADIYQTPRYLVIGTGKKITLECSQTMGHDKMYWYQQDPGMELHLIHYSYGVNSTEKGDLSSESTVSRIRTEHFPLTLESARPSHTSQYLCASSEGQAYSYNSPLHFGNGTRLTVT.

V usage is TRBV6-1 and J usage is TRBJ2-7, with a tentative D call TRBD1 (5 bases). This CDR3 comprises 11 residues. Trimming took 3 bases from V and 11 from J, leaving 11 bases between them. In germline, CDR1 is MNHNS, CDR2 SASEGT. CDR3 nucleotides: TGTGCCAGCAGTGAGGTTGACAGAAAGTACTTC. It yields the protein CASSEVDRKYF.

The J gene is TRBJ2-1, the V gene TRBV6-2 or TRBV6-3; 10 bases are shared with TRBD2. The germline V gene encodes CDR1 MNHEY and CDR2 SVGEGT. This CDR3 contains 17 residues. The junction had 7 bases not matched to a gene; V was cut back by 5 bases and J by 0 bases. The CDR3 protein is CASSPAGGSSSYNEQFF. The CDR3 nucleotides read TGTGCCAGCAGTCCAGCGGGAGGGTCGAGCTCCTACAATGAGCAGTTCTTC.

The chain couples TRBV5-5 to TRBJ2-5; 11 bases are a match to TRBD2. Germline values: CDR1 SGHKS, CDR2 YYEKEE (reference sequence). J was trimmed by 1 base and V by 3 bases; bases with no gene match: 5. This CDR3 has 16 residues. CDR3 bases: TGTGCCAGCAGCTCCTATACTAGCGGGGGCCAAGAGACCCAGTACTTC. Its translation: CASSSYTSGGQETQYF.

The chain joins TRBV27 to TRBJ1-5; tentative D call: TRBD1 (6 bases). This CDR3 has 15 amino acids. V was clipped by 3 bases and J by 1 base, with 10 bases between them. Germline V CDR1 and CDR2: MNHEY, SMNVEV (reference sequence). The CDR3 loop is CASSFAGASNQPQHF. CDR3 DNA sequence: TGTGCCAGCAGTTTCGCAGGGGCAAGCAATCAGCCCCAGCATTTT.